This passage covers 9 T cell receptor beta chains from one sample sequenced in a study of cytomegalovirus exposure and HLA in healthy donors. PCR amplification relied on 60 Vbeta primers (plus 13 Jbeta primers). Clones were read by immunoSEQ multiplex PCR, and TCRdb kept only the in-frame ones, dropping some. Of 100,000 or so clones in the sample, around 85% were seen once. The sample comprised PBMCs. The receptors stem from a man between 25 and 39 years old in good health and CMV-seronegative.

CDR3 DNA: TGTGCCAGCAGCCCTACTAGCGGGAGGTATGAGCAGTTCTTC. This encodes CASSPTSGRYEQFF. J is TRBJ2-1 and V is TRBV7-9; 12 nucleotides agree with TRBD2. Germline CDR1 is SEHNR and CDR2 is FQNEAQ (reference sequence). CDR3 size: 14 residues. The V gene end was trimmed by 5 bases and the J gene end by 8 bases; junction bases not matched to a gene: 4.

The chain has TRBV6-5 and TRBJ1-1, with a possible D match to TRBD1 (5 bases). Looked up from germline, CDR1 is MNHEY and CDR2 is SVGAGI. Trimming left V 3 bases short and J 1 base short, with 12 bases between. CDR3 length equals 15 residues. The chain's CDR3 is CASSYQTTGNTEAFF. The CDR3 region has the DNA TGTGCCAGCAGTTATCAAACAACAGGGAACACTGAAGCTTTCTTT.

J is TRBJ1-6 and V is TRBV6-5; D ambiguous. Germline CDR1 and CDR2: MNHEY and SVGAGI. The CDR3 extends over 14 amino acids. V lost 4 bases and J 10 bases, leaving 14 bases between the germline ends. CDR3 loop: CASSCGRDGSPLHF. The CDR3 DNA reads as TGTGCCAGCAGTTGCGGGAGGGATGGATCACCCCTCCACTTT.

The genes are TRBV7-2 and TRBJ2-2, with 9 bases aligning to TRBD1. This CDR3 is built from 15 residues. Germline CDR1 and CDR2: SGHTA and FQGNSA. The V and J ends lost 5 bases and 7 bases, in that order; junction bases with no gene match: 8. This chain's CDR3 is CASSLQGASYGELFF. The CDR3 DNA reads TGTGCCAGCAGCCTACAGGGGGCGTCCTACGGGGAGCTGTTTTTT.

This clone occurred once. The rearrangement joins TRBV7-2 to TRBJ1-1; unclear D gene. Germline CDR1 reads SGHTA; CDR2 reads FQGNSA. The germline V and J ends were trimmed by 5 bases and 11 bases, with 15 bases remaining between them. CDR3 length equals 12 residues. CDR3 in DNA: TGTGCCAGCAGCCCCGGTCGAGCCCCCGCTTTCTTT. Translating gives CASSPGRAPAFF.

The chain carries TRBV2 and TRBJ2-5; D may be TRBD2 (6 bases). V dropped 6 bases and J dropped 4 bases, with 12 bases sitting between them. CDR1 and CDR2 (germline): SNHLY, FYNNEI. The length of the CDR3 is 13 residues. For the CDR3, the DNA is TGTGCCAGCAGACTAGCTTTAGGAGAGACCCAGTACTTC. Translation gives CASRLALGETQYF. The variable domain in full, completed from reference TRBV2 and TRBJ2-5, reads EPEVTQTPSHQVTQMGQEVILRCVPISNHLYFYWYRQILGQKVEFLVSFYNNEISEKSEIFDDQFSVERPDGSNFTLKIRSTKLEDSAMYFCASRLALGETQYFGPGTRLLVL.

This chain links TRBV2 with TRBJ1-2; D gene ambiguous. Trimming took 6 bases from V and 5 from J, leaving 19 bases between them. Germline CDR1 reads SNHLY; CDR2 reads FYNNEI. This CDR3 contains 15 residues. Here the CDR3 reads CASSEPKRWEYGYTF. The CDR3 DNA follows: TGTGCCAGCAGCGAACCCAAAAGGTGGGAGTATGGCTACACCTTC.

The rearrangement links TRBV6-5 to TRBJ2-7, with D possibly matching TRBD1 (6 bases). Trimming shortened V by 3 bases and J by 7 bases, and 10 bases separated the two germline ends. CDR1 is MNHEY and CDR2 is SVGAGI in the germline V gene. The CDR3 is made up of 12 amino acids. CDR3 sequence: CASSYLQGEQYF. CDR3 in DNA: TGTGCCAGCAGTTATCTTCAGGGGGAGCAGTACTTC.

This clone was detected once. This sequence joins TRBV5-1 and TRBJ1-3, with TRBD1 as a possible D gene (5 bases). V lost 0 bases to trimming and J lost 0 bases, with 10 bases between them. The length of the CDR3 is 16 residues. Germline values: CDR1 SGHRS, CDR2 YFSETQ. The CDR3 coding sequence is TGCGCCAGCAGCTTGGAAGGGGCCAGCTCTGGAAACACCATATATTTT. Translation: CASSLEGASSGNTIYF.